This TCR beta chain was profiled in a study of regulatory T cells in long-lasting Graves disease. Study-level results: The TCR repertoire of persistent Graves' patients was less diverse than that of newly diagnosed ones.

Time point defined: newly diagnosed GD, antithyroid drugs for less than 3 months. PBMC RNA was the source of the TCR library. The length of the CDR3 is 15 residues. The germline V gene has CDR1 SNHLY and CDR2 FYNNEI. V lost 6 bases, J lost 4 bases, and 8 bases stayed unmatched. Building the TCR beta libraries relied on iRepertoire HTBI primers, and CDR3 regions underwent Arm-PCR. TCRdb used MiXCR to reprocess the multiplex PCR reads, holding one entry per CDR3 protein. In the table there are around 500,000 distinct CDR3 sequences, 15% to 20% of which are singletons. This clonotype was counted at least ten times. Its antigen is currently unknown. These data were also reused for a study on T cells in Graves' hyperthyroidism and ophthalmopathy.

The sequence was collected from a woman aged 35-60 years with Graves disease. Specimen: peripheral blood mononuclear cells (PBMCs), collected at new diagnosis, from a patient treated with antithyroid drugs. This sequence joins TRBV2 and TRBJ2-2; 7 bases are shared with TRBD1. CDR3 in amino acids: CASSATGVGTGELFF. CDR3 DNA sequence: TGTGCCAGCAGCGCTACAGGGGTCGGCACCGGGGAGCTGTTTTTT.